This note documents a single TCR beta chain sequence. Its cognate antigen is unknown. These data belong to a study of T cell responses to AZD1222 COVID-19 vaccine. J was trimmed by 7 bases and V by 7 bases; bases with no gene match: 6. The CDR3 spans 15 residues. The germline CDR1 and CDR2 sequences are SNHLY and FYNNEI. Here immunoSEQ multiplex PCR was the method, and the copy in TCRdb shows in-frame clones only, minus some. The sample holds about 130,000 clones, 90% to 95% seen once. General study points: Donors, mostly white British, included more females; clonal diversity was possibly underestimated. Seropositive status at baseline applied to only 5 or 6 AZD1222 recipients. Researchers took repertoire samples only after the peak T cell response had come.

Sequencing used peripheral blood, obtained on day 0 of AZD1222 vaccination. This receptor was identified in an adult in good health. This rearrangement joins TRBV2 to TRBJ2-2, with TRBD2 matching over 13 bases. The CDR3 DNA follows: TGTGCCAGCAAACGGACTAGCGGGAGTAACGGGGAGCTGTTTTTT. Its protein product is CASKRTSGSNGELFF.